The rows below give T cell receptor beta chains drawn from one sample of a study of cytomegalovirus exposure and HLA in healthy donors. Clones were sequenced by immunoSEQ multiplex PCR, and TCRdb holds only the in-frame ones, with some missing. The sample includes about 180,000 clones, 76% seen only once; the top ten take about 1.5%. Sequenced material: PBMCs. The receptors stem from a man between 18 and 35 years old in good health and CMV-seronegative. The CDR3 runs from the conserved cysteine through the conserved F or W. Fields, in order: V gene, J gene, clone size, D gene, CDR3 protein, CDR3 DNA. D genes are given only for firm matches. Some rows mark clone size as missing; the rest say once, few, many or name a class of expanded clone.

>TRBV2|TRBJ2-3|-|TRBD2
CASSGSSGRAGDTQYF
TGTGCCAGCAGTGGTTCTAGCGGGAGGGCCGGGGATACGCAGTATTTT
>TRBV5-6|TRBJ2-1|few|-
CASSPKGGTTGDEQFF
TGTGCCAGCAGCCCAAAAGGCGGGACGACGGGGGATGAGCAGTTCTTC
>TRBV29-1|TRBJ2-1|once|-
CSVPLPRGEQFF
TGCAGCGTTCCATTGCCCAGGGGTGAGCAGTTCTTC
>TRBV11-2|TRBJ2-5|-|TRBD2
CASSLVGLAGYQETQYF
TGTGCCAGCAGCTTAGTCGGTCTAGCGGGGTACCAAGAGACCCAGTACTTC
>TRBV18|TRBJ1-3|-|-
CASSPGAVSSGNTIYF
TGTGCCAGCTCACCAGGGGCGGTTAGCTCTGGAAACACCATATATTTT
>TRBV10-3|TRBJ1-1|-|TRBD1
CAISDSTQGYTEAFF
TGTGCCATCAGTGACAGCACACAGGGGTACACTGAAGCTTTCTTT
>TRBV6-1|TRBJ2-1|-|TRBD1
CASNARGQVGDEQFF
TGTGCCAGCAACGCGAGGGGGCAGGTAGGCGATGAGCAGTTCTTC
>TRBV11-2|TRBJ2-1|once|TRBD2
CASSRKGGLAGAYNEQFF
TGTGCCAGCAGCCGCAAGGGGGGACTAGCGGGGGCCTACAATGAGCAGTTCTTC
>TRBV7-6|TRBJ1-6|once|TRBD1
CASSPTQGGGPTYNSPLHF
TGTGCCAGCAGCCCAACCCAGGGGGGCGGTCCAACTTATAATTCACCCCTCCACTTT
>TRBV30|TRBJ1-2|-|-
CACKPGREGGYTF
TGTGCCTGTAAACCGGGGAGAGAAGGGGGCTACACCTTC
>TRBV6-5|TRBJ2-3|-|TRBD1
CASSRRTGSTDTQYF
TGTGCCAGCAGCAGGAGGACAGGGAGCACAGATACGCAGTATTTT
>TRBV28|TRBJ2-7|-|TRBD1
CASNPRDRGRRSGYEQYF
TGTGCCAGCAACCCTAGGGACAGGGGGCGGAGGTCAGGCTACGAGCAGTACTTC
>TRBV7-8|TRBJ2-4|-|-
CASSLARVGGAKNIQYF
TGTGCCAGCAGCTTAGCGCGGGTAGGCGGAGCCAAAAACATTCAGTACTTC
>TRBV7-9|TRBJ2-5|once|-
CASSLGGRDEETQYF
TGTGCCAGCAGCTTAGGCGGGCGGGACGAGGAGACCCAGTACTTC
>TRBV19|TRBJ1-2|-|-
CASSRDRNYGYTF
TGTGCCAGTAGTAGAGACAGGAACTATGGCTACACCTTC
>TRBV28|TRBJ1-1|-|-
CASSLLGGEAFF
TGTGCCAGCAGTTTACTCGGCGGTGAAGCTTTCTTT
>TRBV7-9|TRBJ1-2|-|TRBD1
CASSPRTGHYGYTF
TGTGCCAGCAGCCCACGGACAGGGCACTATGGCTACACCTTC
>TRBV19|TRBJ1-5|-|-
CASSIMRSNQPQHF
TGTGCCAGTAGTATTATGAGGAGCAATCAGCCCCAGCATTTT
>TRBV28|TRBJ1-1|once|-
CASRPLGASAEAFF
TGTGCCAGCAGGCCTCTGGGGGCAAGCGCTGAAGCTTTCTTT
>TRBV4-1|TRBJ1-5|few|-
CASSHDPTGRGQPQHF
TGCGCCAGCAGCCACGACCCGACGGGTAGAGGTCAGCCCCAGCATTTT
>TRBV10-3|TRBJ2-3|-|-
CAISDLAGSTDTQYF
TGTGCCATCAGTGACTTGGCGGGAAGCACAGATACGCAGTATTTT
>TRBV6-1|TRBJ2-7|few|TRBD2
CASSGALAGHGEGYEQYF
TGTGCCAGCAGTGGTGCTCTAGCGGGCCACGGAGAGGGGTACGAGCAGTACTTC
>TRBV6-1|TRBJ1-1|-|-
CASRAAGVNTEAFF
TGTGCCAGCAGGGCAGCAGGGGTTAACACTGAAGCTTTCTTT
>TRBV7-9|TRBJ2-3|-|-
CATLTPAASTDTQYF
TGTGCCACCCTGACGCCAGCGGCCAGCACAGATACGCAGTATTTT
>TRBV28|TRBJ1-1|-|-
CASSPAGGLNTEAFF
TGTGCCAGCAGTCCCGCGGGGGGCCTGAACACTGAAGCTTTCTTT
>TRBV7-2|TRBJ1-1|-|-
CASKPGGRMNTEAFF
TGTGCCAGCAAACCGGGGGGAAGGATGAACACTGAAGCTTTCTTT
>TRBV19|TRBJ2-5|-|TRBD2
CASSRTSGLETQYF
TGTGCCAGTAGTAGGACTAGCGGGCTTGAGACCCAGTACTTC
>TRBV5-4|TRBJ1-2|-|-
CASSLGAGANYGYTF
TGTGCCAGCAGCTTGGGAGCAGGGGCTAACTATGGCTACACCTTC
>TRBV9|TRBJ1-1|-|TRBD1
CASSVEGTANTEAFF
TGTGCCAGCAGCGTAGAGGGGACAGCGAACACTGAAGCTTTCTTT
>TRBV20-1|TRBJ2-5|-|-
CSARDRETQYF
TGCAGTGCTAGAGATCGGGAGACCCAGTACTTC
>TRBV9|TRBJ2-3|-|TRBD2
CASSGLAGGPSDTQYF
TGTGCCAGCAGCGGACTAGCGGGGGGCCCGTCAGATACGCAGTATTTT
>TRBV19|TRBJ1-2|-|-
CASAEVGRQYANYGYTF
TGTGCCAGTGCCGAGGTGGGGCGGCAGTATGCTAACTATGGCTACACCTTC
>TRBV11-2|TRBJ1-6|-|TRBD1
CASSFRTGGDSPLHF
TGTGCCAGCAGCTTCCGGACAGGGGGCGATTCACCCCTCCACTTT
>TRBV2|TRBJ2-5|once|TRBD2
CASSEEAGLAELWSQETQYF
TGTGCCAGCAGTGAGGAGGCTGGACTAGCGGAGCTGTGGTCGCAAGAGACCCAGTACTTC
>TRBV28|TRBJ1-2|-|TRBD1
CASSLDSGTGAYGYTF
TGTGCCAGCAGTTTAGACTCCGGGACAGGGGCCTATGGCTACACCTTC
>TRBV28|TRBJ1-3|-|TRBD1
CASSLDRGAGNTIYF
TGTGCCAGCAGTCTCGACAGGGGGGCTGGAAACACCATATATTTT
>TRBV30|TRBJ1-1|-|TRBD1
CACRSGQGFPEAFF
TGTGCCTGTCGATCGGGACAGGGGTTCCCTGAAGCTTTCTTT
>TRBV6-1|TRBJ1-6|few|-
CASSVTAPINSPLHF
TGTGCCAGCAGTGTGACAGCCCCGATTAATTCACCCCTCCACTTT
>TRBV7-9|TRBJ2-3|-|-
CASSSVQGYTDTQYF
TGTGCCAGCAGCTCCGTTCAGGGCTACACAGATACGCAGTATTTT
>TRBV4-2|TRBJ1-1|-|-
CASSQAQGNTEAFF
TGTGCCAGCAGCCAAGCACAGGGGAACACTGAAGCTTTCTTT
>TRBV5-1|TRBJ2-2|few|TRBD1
CASSFGDRSGTGELFF
TGCGCCAGCAGCTTCGGGGACAGGTCGGGCACCGGGGAGCTGTTTTTT
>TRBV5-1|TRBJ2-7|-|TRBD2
CASSLGAGREQYF
TGCGCCAGCAGCCTTGGGGCCGGGAGGGAGCAGTACTTC
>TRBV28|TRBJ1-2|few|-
CASSQNYGYTF
TGTGCCAGCAGCCAAAACTATGGCTACACCTTC
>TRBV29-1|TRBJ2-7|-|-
CSVGGSYEQYF
TGCAGCGTTGGTGGCAGCTACGAGCAGTACTTC
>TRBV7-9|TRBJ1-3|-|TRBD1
CASSSGGTGDGNTIYF
TGTGCCAGCAGCTCAGGGGGGACAGGGGATGGAAACACCATATATTTT
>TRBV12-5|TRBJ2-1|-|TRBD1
CASAARARQGRYNEQFF
TGTGCTAGTGCCGCACGGGCCCGACAGGGACGCTACAATGAGCAGTTCTTC
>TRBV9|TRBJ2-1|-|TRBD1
CASSVNTGGHGEQFF
TGTGCCAGCAGCGTAAATACAGGGGGCCACGGTGAGCAGTTCTTC
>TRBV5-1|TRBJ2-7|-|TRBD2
CASSLAGGGKQYF
TGCGCCAGCAGCTTGGCGGGGGGAGGTAAGCAGTACTTC
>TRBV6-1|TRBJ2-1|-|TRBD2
CASSRLAGGSEQFF
TGTGCCAGCAGTAGACTAGCGGGAGGGAGTGAGCAGTTCTTC
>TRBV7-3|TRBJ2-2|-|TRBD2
CASSSTSGSTGELFF
TGTGCCAGCAGCTCAACTAGCGGAAGCACCGGGGAGCTGTTTTTT
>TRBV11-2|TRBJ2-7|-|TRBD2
CASSQPTSGHYEQYF
TGTGCCAGCAGTCAACCGACTAGCGGGCACTACGAGCAGTACTTC
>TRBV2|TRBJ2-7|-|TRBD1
CASSGFDRGPYEQYF
TGTGCCAGCAGTGGATTTGACAGGGGACCCTACGAGCAGTACTTC
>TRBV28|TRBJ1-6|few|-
CASSLVASPLHF
TGTGCCAGCAGTTTGGTGGCCTCACCCCTCCACTTT